Shown below are 10 T cell receptor beta chains from a single sample sequenced in a study of blood T cell repertoires in COVID-19. Only in-frame clones appear in the TCRdb table, and some are missing; sequencing was by immunoSEQ multiplex PCR. This sample has a few hundred thousand clones, with about 91% found just once. Sequencing was performed on peripheral blood. These receptors were obtained from a woman aged 30 to 39 with COVID-19, enrolled during active disease.

The V call is TRBV7-2, the J call TRBJ2-2, with D unclear. Trimming took 5 bases from V and 7 from J, leaving 14 bases between them. Germline CDR1 and CDR2: SGHTA and FQGNSA. CDR3 length: 14 residues. The CDR3 loop reads CASSPVLVGGELFF. The CDR3 nucleotides are TGTGCCAGCAGCCCCGTTCTAGTTGGCGGGGAGCTGTTTTTT.

This chain joins TRBV2 and TRBJ1-1; 8 nucleotides align to TRBD1. Germline V gives CDR1 SNHLY, CDR2 FYNNEI. V trimming: 6 bases; J trimming: 4 bases; junction bases outside the gene matches: 4. The CDR3 is made up of 13 amino acids. CDR3 DNA: TGTGCCAGCAGGAACAGGGGGTCCACTGAAGCTTTCTTT. It specifies CASRNRGSTEAFF. Variable domain in full (rest from reference TRBV2 and TRBJ1-1): EPEVTQTPSHQVTQMGQEVILRCVPISNHLYFYWYRQILGQKVEFLVSFYNNEISEKSEIFDDQFSVERPDGSNFTLKIRSTKLEDSAMYFCASRNRGSTEAFFGQGTRLTVV.

This clone was found once. The rearrangement uses TRBV10-1 and TRBJ2-3; 8 nucleotides line up with TRBD2. The CDR3 runs 14 residues. V shed 3 bases, J shed 5 bases, and the junction held 4 bases outside the gene matches. The germline V gene encodes CDR1 WNHNN and CDR2 SYGVQD (reference sequence). CDR3 DNA sequence: TGCGCCAGCAGTGACGGGGGGGCCCAAGATACGCAGTATTTT. It specifies CASSDGGAQDTQYF.

This chain links TRBV19 with TRBJ1-4; the match to TRBD1 covers 11 bases. Germline lookup yields CDR1 LNHDA and CDR2 SQIVND (reference sequence). Trimming removed 10 bases from V and 8 bases from J; junction bases left unmatched: 9. This CDR3 is built from 14 residues. Here the CDR3 DNA reads TGTGCCACCGCACCGGGACAGGGGGAAGAAAAACTGTTTTTT. This translates into CATAPGQGEEKLFF.

This chain links TRBV19 with TRBJ2-6; 9 bases line up with TRBD1. CDR3 length: 19 amino acids. Germline CDR1 reads LNHDA; CDR2 reads SQIVND (reference sequence). The ends lost 5 bases at V and 0 bases at J; junction bases unmatched: 11. The CDR3 bases are TGTGCCAGTAGTTCCCGGGACAGGGTTCATACCTCTGGGGCCAACGTCCTGACTTTC. It codes for CASSSRDRVHTSGANVLTF.

The rearrangement joins TRBV5-1 to TRBJ1-6, with D possibly being TRBD1 (6 bases). Trimming pared 4 bases from V and 8 bases from J, leaving 16 bases between. The CDR3 sequence is 15 residues long. The germline V gene encodes CDR1 SGHRS and CDR2 YFSETQ. The CDR3, as DNA: TGCGCCAGCAGCCTGTCGGGGGGGCTTTATTCACCCCTCCACTTT. Protein: CASSLSGGLYSPLHF. The full variable domain, completed using reference TRBV5-1 and TRBJ1-6, is KAGVTQTPRYLIKTRGQQVTLSCSPISGHRSVSWYQQTPGQGLQFLFEYFSETQRNKGNFPGRFSGRQFSNSRSEMNVSTLELGDSALYLCASSLSGGLYSPLHFGNGTRLTVT.

The chain combines TRBV12-3 or TRBV12-4 with TRBJ2-1, with D perhaps matching TRBD1 (6 bases). The V and J ends lost 7 bases and 12 bases respectively, with 16 bases between them. The CDR3 has 12 residues. The CDR3 DNA follows: TGTGCCAGCACCCCAACAGGGATTGTGCAGTTCTTC. Protein product: CASTPTGIVQFF.

This chain connects TRBV20-1 to TRBJ1-2; TRBD1 aligns across 10 bases. The germline V gene encodes CDR1 DFQATT and CDR2 SNEGSKA (reference sequence). The CDR3 runs to 17 residues. The V segment lost 3 bases and the J segment 6 bases; nucleotides outside the gene matches: 16. The CDR3 protein is CSASTHPSTGGVDGYTF. CDR3 nucleotides: TGCAGTGCTAGTACCCACCCCTCGACAGGGGGCGTCGATGGCTACACCTTC.

The chain recombines TRBV12-5 with TRBJ2-1; 9 bases align to TRBD2. This CDR3 is 16 amino acids long. V was clipped by 0 bases and J by 9 bases; unmatched bases: 9. CDR1 and CDR2 from the germline V gene are LGHNT and FRNRAP. The CDR3 loop is CASGLVLVLAGSEQFF. The DNA of the CDR3 is TGTGCTAGTGGTTTGGTACTAGTACTAGCGGGTTCTGAGCAGTTCTTC.

V and J are TRBV15 and TRBJ1-1; D may be TRBD1 (5 bases). This CDR3 region has 14 residues. Germline V CDR1 and CDR2: LNHNV, YYDKDF (reference sequence). Trimming removed 1 base from V and 8 bases from J, with 14 bases in between. CDR3 nucleotide sequence: TGTGCCACCAGCAGAGGGGCAGGGCTTAGAGAAGCTTTCTTT. It is translated as CATSRGAGLREAFF.